Presented here are 18 T cell receptor beta chains from one specimen sequenced in a study of blood T cell repertoires in COVID-19. Clones were sequenced by immunoSEQ multiplex PCR, and TCRdb holds only the in-frame ones, with some missing. Of fewer than 110,000 clones in the sample, around 85% were seen once. Sequencing was performed on peripheral blood. Source of these receptors: a woman in her seventies with active or convalescent COVID-19.

The chain joins TRBV18 to TRBJ2-7; tentative D call: TRBD2 (6 bases). Trimming pared 2 bases from V and 3 bases from J, leaving 11 bases between. The CDR3 contains 14 residues. Germline CDR1 reads KGHSH; CDR2 reads LQKENI. CDR3 DNA sequence: TGTGCCAGCTCACCATCCCCGGGGGACTACGAGCAGTACTTC. Residues: CASSPSPGDYEQYF.

This clone was observed a single time. The rearrangement joins TRBV3-1 (or the pseudogene TRBV3-2) to TRBJ1-6; 7 bases are shared with TRBD1. The CDR3 has 17 residues. J lost 7 bases, V lost 1 base, and 10 bases had no gene match. CDR1 is LGHDT, CDR2 YNNKEL, per germline (reference sequence). The CDR3 DNA sequence: TGTGCCAGCAGCCAAGCAGGTGGAGCAGGGGGAAATTCACCCCTCCACTTT. It encodes CASSQAGGAGGNSPLHF.

This clone appeared once. The CDR3 sequence: CAISGGQGGNTEAFF. CDR3 sequence (DNA): TGTGCCATCAGTGGGGGCCAGGGGGGCAACACTGAAGCTTTCTTT. The rearrangement links TRBV10-3 to TRBJ1-1, with 7 bases lining up with TRBD1. V was pared by 4 bases and J by 2 bases, with 7 bases of the junction left unmatched. The germline V gene encodes CDR1 ENHRY and CDR2 SYGVKD. CDR3 length: 15 residues.

The genes are TRBV6-5 and TRBJ1-5; no clear D gene. Trimming left V 6 bases short and J 5 bases short, with 14 bases between. The germline V gene has CDR1 MNHEY and CDR2 SVGAGI. The CDR3 is 14 amino acids. The CDR3, as DNA: TGTGCCAGCAGCTCCACAGAAAACTATCAGCCCCAGCATTTT. It yields the protein CASSSTENYQPQHF.

The V and J genes are TRBV18 and TRBJ1-1; 9 bases line up with TRBD1. The CDR3 length is 19 residues. V was pared by 4 bases and J by 1 base, with 16 bases of the junction left unmatched. From germline, CDR1 is KGHSH and CDR2 LQKENI. CDR3 amino acids: CASSLLDLGQGAGNTEAFF. CDR3 bases: TGTGCCAGCTCACTACTAGACCTGGGACAGGGAGCTGGGAACACTGAAGCTTTCTTT.

This rearrangement joins TRBV7-2 to TRBJ2-7, with no clear D. With 5 bases removed from V and 1 base from J, the gap between germline ends came to 15 bases. In germline, CDR1 is SGHTA, CDR2 FQGNSA. This CDR3 region has 15 residues. In DNA, the CDR3 is TGTGCCAGCAGCGACTCGGTGGCCCGATCCTACGAGCAGTACTTC. This translates into CASSDSVARSYEQYF. Based on the CDR3 plus reference TRBV7-2 and TRBJ2-7, the full variable domain is GAGVSQSPSNKVTEKGKDVELRCDPISGHTALYWYRQSLGQGLEFLIYFQGNSAPDKSGLPSDRFSAERTGGSVSTLTIQRTQQEDSAVYLCASSDSVARSYEQYFGPGTRLTVT.

V usage is TRBV6-5 and J usage is TRBJ2-1; D not certain. The CDR3 covers 14 residues. Germline CDR1 is MNHEY and CDR2 is SVGAGI. Trimming stripped 10 bases from V and 9 bases from J, with 22 bases between. The CDR3 nucleotides read TGTGCCACCGGTCCCGTGATGATTAGGAGTGAGCAGTTCTTC. This gives the protein CATGPVMIRSEQFF.

The chain recombines TRBV19 with TRBJ1-4; perhaps TRBD1 as D (5 bases). The V gene's germline CDR1 is LNHDA and CDR2 SQIVND (reference sequence). V was pared by 6 bases and J by 8 bases, with 13 bases between. The CDR3 spans 13 residues. The CDR3 protein is CASRRGYGEKLFF. In DNA form, the CDR3 reads TGTGCCAGTAGGCGGGGGTACGGGGAAAAACTGTTTTTT.

The genes are TRBV19 and TRBJ2-7; D perhaps matches TRBD2 (5 bases). CDR3 length: 16 residues. Germline V lookup: CDR1 LNHDA, CDR2 SQIVND (reference sequence). The V end lost 3 bases, the J end lost 7 bases, and 22 bases lay between the germline ends. CDR3 sequence: CASSIDSTRLFREQYF. The CDR3 DNA is TGTGCCAGTAGTATTGATTCGACACGACTATTCCGGGAGCAGTACTTC.

The sample holds one count of this clone. The chain uses TRBV5-6 and TRBJ1-2; 8 bases align to TRBD1. This CDR3 region has 13 residues. Germline V gene lookup returns CDR1 SGHDT and CDR2 YYEEEE. Trimming cost V 8 bases and J 2 bases; bases outside gene matches: 5. CDR3 protein: CASSRQGNYGYTF. CDR3 sequence (DNA): TGTGCCAGTTCCCGACAGGGGAACTATGGCTACACCTTC.

This chain joins TRBV7-2 and TRBJ1-2; D perhaps matches TRBD1 (5 bases). V was pared by 4 bases and J by 2 bases, with 5 bases between. Germline CDR1 is SGHTA and CDR2 is FQGNSA. The CDR3 totals 12 residues. The chain's CDR3 is CASSWTNYGYTF. The CDR3, as DNA: TGTGCCAGCAGCTGGACAAACTATGGCTACACCTTC. Complete variable domain (other parts from reference TRBV7-2 and TRBJ1-2): GAGVSQSPSNKVTEKGKDVELRCDPISGHTALYWYRQSLGQGLEFLIYFQGNSAPDKSGLPSDRFSAERTGGSVSTLTIQRTQQEDSAVYLCASSWTNYGYTFGSGTRLTVV.

The chain couples TRBV27 to TRBJ1-4; D is uncertain. The V end lost 4 bases, the J end lost 0 bases, and 12 bases lay between the germline ends. The CDR3 sequence is 16 residues long. Per the germline V gene, CDR1 is MNHEY and CDR2 is SMNVEV (reference sequence). The CDR3 coding sequence is TGTGCCAGCAGTTCGAGATCCGTGACAACTAATGAAAAACTGTTTTTT. It is translated as CASSSRSVTTNEKLFF.

V and J are TRBV2 and TRBJ2-2, with D possibly TRBD2 on 5 matching bases. The CDR3 is 16 amino acids. V was cut by 3 bases and J by 5 bases, with 16 bases left in between. CDR1 is SNHLY and CDR2 is FYNNEI in the germline V gene. CDR3 sequence: CASSDLAGRTTGELFF. Here the CDR3 DNA reads TGTGCCAGCAGTGATTTGGCGGGCCGAACTACCGGGGAGCTGTTTTTT.

The rearrangement joins TRBV20-1 to TRBJ1-2; no clear D. Germline lookup yields CDR1 DFQATT and CDR2 SNEGSKA (reference sequence). V was trimmed by 6 bases and J by 5 bases, leaving 10 bases between them. The CDR3 loop spans 11 amino acids. The CDR3 DNA follows: TGCAGTGCCCCTGACGGGTATGGCTACACCTTC. Its protein product is CSAPDGYGYTF.

V gene TRBV5-1 combines with J gene TRBJ1-3; 7 bases match TRBD1. Germline trimming cut 0 bases from V and 0 bases from J; bases unmatched to any gene: 3. The CDR3 sequence is 16 residues long. Germline V gives CDR1 SGHRS, CDR2 YFSETQ. CDR3 protein: CASSLEGTDSGNTIYF. For the CDR3, the DNA is TGCGCCAGCAGCTTGGAGGGGACAGACTCTGGAAACACCATATATTTT. The full variable domain, completed using reference TRBV5-1 and TRBJ1-3, is KAGVTQTPRYLIKTRGQQVTLSCSPISGHRSVSWYQQTPGQGLQFLFEYFSETQRNKGNFPGRFSGRQFSNSRSEMNVSTLELGDSALYLCASSLEGTDSGNTIYFGEGSWLTVV.

V is TRBV24-1 and J is TRBJ2-1, with TRBD2 matching 10 bases. CDR1 KGHDR and CDR2 SFDVKD come from the germline V gene. V shed 3 bases and J 9 bases; nucleotides not matched to a gene: 7. This CDR3 spans 15 amino acids. The CDR3 reads CATSDLSGRASEQFF. CDR3 DNA: TGTGCCACCAGTGATCTCAGCGGGAGGGCCTCTGAGCAGTTCTTC.

V gene TRBV6-2 or TRBV6-3 combines with J gene TRBJ2-2; D is undetermined. CDR3 length equals 14 residues. Trimming took off 4 bases at V and 9 bases at J, with 15 bases between the two ends. Per the germline V gene, CDR1 is MNHEY and CDR2 is SVGEGT. The CDR3 spells CASSFTSDSRELFF. CDR3 nucleotides: TGTGCCAGCAGTTTTACAAGCGACTCCCGGGAGCTGTTTTTT.

The chain recombines TRBV18 with TRBJ1-5; a possible D gene is TRBD1 (6 bases). Trimming left V 2 bases short and J 6 bases short, with 14 bases between. The CDR3 is made up of 15 amino acids. CDR1 KGHSH and CDR2 LQKENI come from the germline V gene. The CDR3 coding sequence is TGTGCCAGCTCACCAGGGACACAGCGGGGTCAGCCCCAGCATTTT. Translating it yields CASSPGTQRGQPQHF.